Sequencing of this T cell receptor (beta chain) was carried out in a study of T-cell reconstitution after alpha-beta-depleted transplantation in children. The ends lost 8 bases at V and 0 bases at J; junction bases unmatched: 3. The CDR3 runs to 14 residues. Germline assignment: CDR1 SGHTA and CDR2 FQGNSA. This clonotype has just a few counts. Library preparation (for TCRbeta) was performed with unique molecular identifiers. TCRdb fed the PCR reads into MiXCR, producing one record per CDR3 protein. This table holds 400,000 to 550,000 distinct CDR3 sequences, roughly 10% found once. The sequences come from PBMCs, collected before TCRalphabeta/CD19-depleted stem cell transplant. The sequence came from a child younger than 10 with inherited bone marrow failure, due to receive a stem cell transplant. The chain carries TRBV7-2 and TRBJ2-2; TRBD2 aligns across 7 bases. CDR3 protein: CASFLAANTGELFF. The CDR3 nucleotides read TGTGCCAGCTTCCTAGCGGCGAACACCGGGGAGCTGTTTTTT.